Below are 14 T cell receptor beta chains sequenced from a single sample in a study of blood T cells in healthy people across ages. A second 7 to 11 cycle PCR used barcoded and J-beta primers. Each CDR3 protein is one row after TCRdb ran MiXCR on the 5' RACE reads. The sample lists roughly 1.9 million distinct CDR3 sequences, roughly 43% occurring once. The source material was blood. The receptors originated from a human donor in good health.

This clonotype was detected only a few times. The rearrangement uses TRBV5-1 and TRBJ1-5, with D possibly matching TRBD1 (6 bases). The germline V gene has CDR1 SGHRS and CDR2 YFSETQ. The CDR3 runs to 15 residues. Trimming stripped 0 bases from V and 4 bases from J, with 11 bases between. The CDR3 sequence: CASSLEGGPNQPQHF. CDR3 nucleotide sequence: TGCGCCAGCAGCTTGGAGGGGGGCCCAAATCAGCCCCAGCATTTT.

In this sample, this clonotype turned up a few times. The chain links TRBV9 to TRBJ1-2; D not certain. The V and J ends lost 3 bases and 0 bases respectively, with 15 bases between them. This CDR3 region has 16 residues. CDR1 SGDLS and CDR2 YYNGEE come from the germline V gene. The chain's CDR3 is CASSASPGEANYGYTF. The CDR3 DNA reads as TGTGCCAGCAGCGCATCCCCCGGGGAAGCTAACTATGGCTACACCTTC.

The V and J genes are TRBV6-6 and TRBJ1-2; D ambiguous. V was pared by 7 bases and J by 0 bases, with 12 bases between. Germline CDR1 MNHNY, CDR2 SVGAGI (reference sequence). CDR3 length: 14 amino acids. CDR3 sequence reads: CASTPVQANYGYTF. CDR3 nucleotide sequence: TGTGCCAGCACTCCGGTCCAGGCTAACTATGGCTACACCTTC.

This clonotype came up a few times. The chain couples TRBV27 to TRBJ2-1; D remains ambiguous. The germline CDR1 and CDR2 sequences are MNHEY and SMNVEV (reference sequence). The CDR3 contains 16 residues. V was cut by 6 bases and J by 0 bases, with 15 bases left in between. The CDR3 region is CASRLQRYFSYNEQFF. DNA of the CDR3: TGTGCCAGCAGATTACAGCGCTATTTCTCCTACAATGAGCAGTTCTTC.

Here the CDR3 reads CASSPEEGETQYF. The CDR3 region has the DNA TGTGCCAGCAGCCCCGAGGAGGGGGAGACCCAGTACTTC. The V and J genes are TRBV7-7 and TRBJ2-5; weak D call: TRBD2 (6 bases). CDR1 is SSHAT, CDR2 FNYEAQ, per germline (reference sequence). V lost 5 bases, J lost 5 bases, and 12 bases lay in between. There are 13 residues in the CDR3.

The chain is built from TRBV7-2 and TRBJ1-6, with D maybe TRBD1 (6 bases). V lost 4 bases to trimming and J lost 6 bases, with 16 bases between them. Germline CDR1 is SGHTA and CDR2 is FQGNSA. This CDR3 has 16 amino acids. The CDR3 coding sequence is TGTGCCAGCAGCTCTGGACTACAGGGAGGTAATTCACCCCTCCACTTT. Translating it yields CASSSGLQGGNSPLHF.

CDR3: CASSFYPPGQFF. CDR3 bases: TGTGCCAGCAGCTTTTACCCCCCCGGGCAGTTCTTC. This chain uses TRBV13 with TRBJ2-1; unclear D gene. Germline V gives CDR1 PRHDT, CDR2 FYEKMQ (reference sequence). Trimming stripped 3 bases from V and 12 bases from J, with 12 bases between. This CDR3 comprises 12 residues.

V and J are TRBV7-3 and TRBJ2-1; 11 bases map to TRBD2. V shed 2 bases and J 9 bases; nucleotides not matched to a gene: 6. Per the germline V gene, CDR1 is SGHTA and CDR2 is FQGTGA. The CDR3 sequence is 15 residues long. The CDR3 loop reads CASSLLAGGQGEQFF. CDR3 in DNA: TGTGCCAGCAGCTTACTAGCGGGGGGCCAGGGTGAGCAGTTCTTC.

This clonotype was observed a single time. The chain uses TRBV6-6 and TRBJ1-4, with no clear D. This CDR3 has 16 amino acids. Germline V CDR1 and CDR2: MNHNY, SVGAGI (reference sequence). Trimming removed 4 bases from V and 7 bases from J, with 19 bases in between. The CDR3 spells CASSSSSRGSSEKLFF. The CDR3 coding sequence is TGTGCCAGCAGTTCCTCTTCTCGGGGATCCAGTGAAAAACTGTTTTTT.

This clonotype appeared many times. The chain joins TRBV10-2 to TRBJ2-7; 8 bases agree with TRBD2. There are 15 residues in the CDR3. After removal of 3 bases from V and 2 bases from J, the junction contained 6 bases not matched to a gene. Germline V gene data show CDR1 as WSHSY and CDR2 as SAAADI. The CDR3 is CASSEIAGRTYEQYF. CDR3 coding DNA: TGCGCCAGCAGTGAAATAGCGGGGAGAACCTACGAGCAGTACTTC.

The CDR3 DNA sequence: TGCAGTGGGAAGGACAGCCTCACAGATACGCAGTATTTT. Protein product: CSGKDSLTDTQYF. The V call is TRBV20-1, the J call TRBJ2-3; D might be TRBD1 (6 bases). The V gene lost 7 bases and the J gene lost 2 bases, with 13 bases spanning the gap. CDR1 is DFQATT, CDR2 SNEGSKA, per germline (reference sequence). The CDR3 consists of 13 residues.

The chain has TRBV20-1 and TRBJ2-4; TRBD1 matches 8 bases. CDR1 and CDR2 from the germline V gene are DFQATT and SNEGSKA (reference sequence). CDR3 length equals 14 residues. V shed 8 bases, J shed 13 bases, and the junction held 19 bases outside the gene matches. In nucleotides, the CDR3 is TGCAGTACGCAAATCCGGGACAGGTACAATGAGCAGTACTTC. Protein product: CSTQIRDRYNEQYF.

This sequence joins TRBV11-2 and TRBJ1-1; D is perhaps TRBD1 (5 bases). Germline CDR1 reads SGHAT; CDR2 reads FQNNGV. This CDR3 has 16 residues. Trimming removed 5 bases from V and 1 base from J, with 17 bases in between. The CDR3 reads CASSLTGVRGNTEAFF. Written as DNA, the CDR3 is TGTGCCAGCAGCCTGACGGGGGTAAGGGGGAACACTGAAGCTTTCTTT.

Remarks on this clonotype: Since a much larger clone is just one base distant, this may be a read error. The CDR3 loop reads CSVADRMAYEQYF. The CDR3 DNA reads as TGCAGCGTTGCGGACAGGATGGCCTACGAGCAGTACTTC. J is TRBJ2-4 and V is TRBV29-1, with TRBD1 matching over 7 bases. The DNA matches TRBJ2-7 better at its end, which makes the J call doubtful. Germline values: CDR1 SQVTM, CDR2 ANQGSEA. The CDR3 extends over 13 amino acids.